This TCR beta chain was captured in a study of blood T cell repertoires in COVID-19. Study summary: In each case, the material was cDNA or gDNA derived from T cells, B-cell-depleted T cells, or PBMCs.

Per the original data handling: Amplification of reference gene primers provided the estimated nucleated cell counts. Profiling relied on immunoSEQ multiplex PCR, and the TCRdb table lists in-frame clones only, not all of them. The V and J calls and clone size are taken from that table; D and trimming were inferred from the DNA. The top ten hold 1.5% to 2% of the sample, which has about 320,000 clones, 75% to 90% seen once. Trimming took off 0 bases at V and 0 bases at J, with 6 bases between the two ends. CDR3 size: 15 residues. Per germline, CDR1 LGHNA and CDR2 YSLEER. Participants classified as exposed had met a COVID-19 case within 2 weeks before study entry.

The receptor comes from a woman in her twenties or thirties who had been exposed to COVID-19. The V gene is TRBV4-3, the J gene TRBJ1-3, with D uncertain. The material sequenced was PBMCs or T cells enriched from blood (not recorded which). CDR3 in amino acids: CASSQEWSSGNTIYF. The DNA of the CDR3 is TGCGCCAGCAGCCAAGAGTGGAGCTCTGGAAACACCATATATTTT.